A selection of T cell receptor beta chains follows, all from one sample in a study of Graves' ophthalmopathy and Graves' hyperthyroidism. A single record per CDR3 protein comes from TCRdb applying MiXCR to the multiplex PCR reads. This sample has 620,000 or so distinct CDR3 sequences, with approximately 22% found just once. The specimen sequenced was peripheral blood. The receptors derive from a woman younger than 35 with stable Graves' hyperthyroidism. Some clones in this sample may be carry-over from other donors' samples. The CDR3 runs from the conserved cysteine through the conserved F or W. D genes are given only for firm matches.

D: -; V: TRBV18; CDR3: CASSPGRSEQYF
D: -; V: TRBV6-1; CDR3: CASSEPTRGRDGELFF
D: -; V: TRBV9; CDR3: CASSVEEGIYTGELFF
D: -; V: TRBV11-1; CDR3: CASSLDGESAYQPQHF
D: TRBD1; V: TRBV5-1; CDR3: CASSFEAGTGSGAFF
D: TRBD1; V: TRBV27; CDR3: CASSLRVLRGQRTEAFF
D: TRBD1; V: TRBV12-3/TRBV12-4; CDR3: CASSYGQGYYGYTF
D: -; V: TRBV28; CDR3: CASSLPDESPYEQYF
D: -; V: TRBV6-1; CDR3: CASSELGGETQYF
D: TRBD2; V: TRBV10-3; CDR3: CAISPRLANEQYF
D: TRBD1; V: TRBV3-1; CDR3: CASSQGQGVYNSPLHF
D: -; V: TRBV7-9; CDR3: CASSLSERDYF
D: TRBD1; V: TRBV30; CDR3: CAWSVTGGSGYGYTF
D: -; V: TRBV18; CDR3: CASSPTRLYQETQYF
D: -; V: TRBV7-9; CDR3: CASSTPGHRNTEAFF
D: -; V: TRBV6-1; CDR3: CASSERGGWTGELFF
D: -; V: TRBV30; CDR3: CAWSPQRYEQYF
D: TRBD1; V: TRBV12-3/TRBV12-4; CDR3: CASTRSDREFYEQYF